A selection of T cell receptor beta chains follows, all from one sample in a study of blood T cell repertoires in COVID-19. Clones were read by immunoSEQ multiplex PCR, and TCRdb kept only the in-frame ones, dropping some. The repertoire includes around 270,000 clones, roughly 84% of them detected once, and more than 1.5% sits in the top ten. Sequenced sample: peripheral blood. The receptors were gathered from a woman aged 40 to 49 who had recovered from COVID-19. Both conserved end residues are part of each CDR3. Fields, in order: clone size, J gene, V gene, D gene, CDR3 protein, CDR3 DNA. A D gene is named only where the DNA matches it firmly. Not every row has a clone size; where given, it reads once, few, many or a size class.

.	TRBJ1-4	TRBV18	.	CASSLSGGNEKLFF	TGTGCCAGCTCACTCTCCGGTGGTAATGAAAAACTGTTTTTT
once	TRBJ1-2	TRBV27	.	CASSLSGTGYTF	TGTGCCAGCAGTTTGTCAGGGACAGGCTACACCTTC
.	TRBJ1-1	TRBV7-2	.	CASRNRVNTEAFF	TGTGCCAGCAGAAACAGGGTGAACACTGAAGCTTTCTTT
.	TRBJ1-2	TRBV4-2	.	CASSQDNRASNYGYTF	TGTGCCAGCAGCCAAGATAACAGGGCGTCTAACTATGGCTACACCTTC
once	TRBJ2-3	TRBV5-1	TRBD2	CASSSPRGMTGGTDTQYF	TGCGCCAGCAGCTCGCCCCGGGGAATGACGGGAGGGACAGATACGCAGTATTTT
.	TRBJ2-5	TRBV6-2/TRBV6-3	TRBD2	CASSPGGAAGVTQYF	TGTGCCAGCAGCCCTGGGGGGGCAGCGGGGGTGACCCAGTACTTC
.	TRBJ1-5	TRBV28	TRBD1	CASSPTDRKGYSNQPQHF	TGTGCCAGCAGTCCCACGGACAGGAAAGGGTATAGCAATCAGCCCCAGCATTTT
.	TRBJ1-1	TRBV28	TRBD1	CASSFQGTGGTGAFF	TGTGCCAGCAGTTTCCAAGGGACAGGGGGCACGGGGGCTTTCTTT
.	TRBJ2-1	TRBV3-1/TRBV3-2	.	CASSQTRYNEQFF	TGTGCCAGCAGCCAAACTCGATACAATGAGCAGTTCTTC
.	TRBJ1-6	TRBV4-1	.	CASSQTTGSPLHF	TGCGCCAGCAGCCAAACTACAGGGTCACCCCTCCACTTT
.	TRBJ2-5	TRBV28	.	CASSSVSQETQYF	TGTGCCAGCAGTTCCGTGTCCCAAGAGACCCAGTACTTC
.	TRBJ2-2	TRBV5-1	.	CASSSRANTGELFF	TGCGCCAGCAGTTCCAGGGCGAACACCGGGGAGCTGTTTTTT
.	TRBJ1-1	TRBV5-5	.	CASSYLTGNTEAFF	TGTGCCAGCAGCTACCTTACAGGGAACACTGAAGCTTTCTTT
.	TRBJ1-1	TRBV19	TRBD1	CATKKGQGGLWTEAFF	TGTGCCACAAAGAAGGGACAGGGAGGTTTGTGGACTGAAGCTTTCTTT
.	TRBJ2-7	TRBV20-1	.	CSVRPSHEQYF	TGCAGTGTCAGGCCCTCCCACGAGCAGTACTTC
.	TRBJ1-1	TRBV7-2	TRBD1	CASSFLRDRGPEAFF	TGTGCCAGCAGCTTCCTCCGGGACAGGGGCCCTGAAGCTTTCTTT
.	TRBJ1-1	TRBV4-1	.	CASSQPGENTEAFF	TGCGCCAGCAGCCAACCAGGGGAGAACACTGAAGCTTTCTTT
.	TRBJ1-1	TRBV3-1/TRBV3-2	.	CASSQGASEREAFF	TGTGCCAGCAGCCAAGGGGCCTCCGAAAGGGAAGCTTTCTTT
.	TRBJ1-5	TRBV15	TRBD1	CATSFRTGNGQPQHF	TGTGCCACCAGCTTCCGGACAGGGAATGGCCAGCCCCAGCATTTT
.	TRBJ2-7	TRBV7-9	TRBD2	CASSLFPGTRSSYEQYF	TGTGCCAGCAGCTTATTCCCCGGGACTAGATCTTCCTACGAGCAGTACTTC
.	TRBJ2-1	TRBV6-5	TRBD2	CASSYEAGHYNEQFF	TGTGCCAGCAGTTACGAAGCGGGGCACTACAATGAGCAGTTCTTC
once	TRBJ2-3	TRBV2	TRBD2	CALTLGTSGATDTQYF	TGTGCCCTAACCCTAGGAACTAGCGGGGCCACAGATACGCAGTATTTT
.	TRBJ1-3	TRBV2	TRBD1	CASSEYGDRVTGNTIYF	TGTGCCAGCAGTGAATACGGCGACAGGGTGACTGGAAACACCATATATTTT
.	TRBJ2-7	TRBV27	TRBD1	CASRPGQGSYEQYF	TGTGCCAGCAGACCGGGACAGGGGTCCTACGAGCAGTACTTC
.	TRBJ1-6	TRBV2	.	CASSPEILPLHF	TGTGCCAGCAGTCCAGAAATTCTCCCCCTCCACTTT
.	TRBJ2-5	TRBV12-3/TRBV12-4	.	CASSLSGQETQYF	TGTGCCAGCAGTTTAAGCGGGCAAGAGACCCAGTACTTC
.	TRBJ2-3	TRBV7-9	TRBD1	CASSLGQGDTDTQYF	TGTGCCAGCAGTTTAGGACAGGGCGACACAGATACGCAGTATTTT
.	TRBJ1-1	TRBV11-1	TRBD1	CASTPTLDRGREAFF	TGTGCCAGCACCCCCACCCTTGACAGGGGCAGGGAGGCTTTCTTT
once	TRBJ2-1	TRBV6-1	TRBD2	CASSALMRGINNEQFF	TGTGCCAGCAGTGCGTTAATGCGGGGGATAAACAATGAGCAGTTCTTC
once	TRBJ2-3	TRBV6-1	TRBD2	CASSDNGGITDTQYF	TGTGCCAGCAGTGATAACGGGGGGATCACAGATACGCAGTATTTT
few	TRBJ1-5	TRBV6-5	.	CASSLSGESQPQHF	TGTGCCAGCAGCCTTAGTGGGGAGAGTCAGCCCCAGCATTTT
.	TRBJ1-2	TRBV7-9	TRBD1	CASSLAGTGGLNGYTF	TGTGCCAGCAGCTTAGCGGGGACAGGGGGATTGAATGGCTACACCTTC
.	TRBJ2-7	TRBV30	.	CAWTVGGLYEQYF	TGTGCCTGGACCGTAGGGGGTTTGTACGAGCAGTACTTC
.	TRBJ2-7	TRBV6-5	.	CASVLQGGIHEQYF	TGTGCCAGCGTCCTACAGGGGGGGATCCACGAGCAGTACTTC
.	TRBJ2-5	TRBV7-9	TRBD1	CASSPWDREETQYF	TGTGCCAGCAGCCCCTGGGACAGGGAGGAGACCCAGTACTTC
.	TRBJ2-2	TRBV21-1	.	CASSKGKSGRVANTGELFF	TGTGCCAGCAGCAAAGGAAAAAGCGGGAGGGTCGCGAACACCGGGGAGCTGTTTTTT
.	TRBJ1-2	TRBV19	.	CASSIGAGDGYTF	TGTGCCAGTAGTATCGGGGCAGGGGACGGCTACACCTTC
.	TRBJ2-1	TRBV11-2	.	CASSLGPYNEQFF	TGTGCCAGCAGCTTAGGGCCTTACAATGAGCAGTTCTTC
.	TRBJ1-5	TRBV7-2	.	CASSLEWTEEPQHF	TGTGCCAGCAGCTTAGAGTGGACAGAGGAGCCCCAGCATTTT
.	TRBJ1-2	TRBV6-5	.	CASRWQGDYGYTF	TGTGCCAGCCGGTGGCAGGGTGACTATGGCTACACCTTC
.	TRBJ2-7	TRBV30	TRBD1	CAWSVLFRDRDISYEQYF	TGTGCCTGGAGTGTACTCTTTCGTGACAGGGACATTTCCTACGAGCAGTACTTC
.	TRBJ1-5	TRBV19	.	CASKVGNRGSRLNQPQHF	TGTGCCAGCAAGGTCGGCAATCGGGGTTCAAGGCTAAATCAGCCCCAGCATTTT
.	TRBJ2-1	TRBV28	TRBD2	CASSRKLAGGLNEQFF	TGTGCCAGCAGCCGAAAACTAGCGGGGGGGCTAAATGAGCAGTTCTTC
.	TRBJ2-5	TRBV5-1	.	CASNPWPRGGRETQYF	TGCGCCAGCAACCCCTGGCCCAGGGGTGGTCGAGAGACCCAGTACTTC
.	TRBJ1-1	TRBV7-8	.	CASSPRRQTTEAFF	TGTGCCAGCAGCCCGAGACGACAGACCACTGAAGCTTTCTTT
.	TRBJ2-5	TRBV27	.	CASSVLGHQETQYF	TGTGCCAGTTCAGTTCTGGGACATCAAGAGACCCAGTACTTC
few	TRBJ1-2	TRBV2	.	CASSHRVEGYGYTF	TGTGCCAGCAGCCACAGGGTGGAAGGCTATGGCTACACCTTC
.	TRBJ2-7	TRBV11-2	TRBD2	CASSRTSGSYEQYF	TGTGCCAGCAGCAGGACTAGCGGCTCCTACGAGCAGTACTTC
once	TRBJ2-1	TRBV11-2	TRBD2	CASSLGEGNEQFF	TGTGCCAGCAGCTTAGGGGAGGGGAATGAGCAGTTCTTC
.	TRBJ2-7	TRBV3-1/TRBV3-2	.	CASSRMAISYEQYF	TGTGCCAGCAGCCGTATGGCCATTTCCTACGAGCAGTACTTC
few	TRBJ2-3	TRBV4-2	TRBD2	CASSQTSGGATDTQYF	TGTGCCAGCAGCCAGACTAGCGGGGGGGCCACAGATACGCAGTATTTT
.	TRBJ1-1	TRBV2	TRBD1	CASSGTANTEAFF	TGTGCCAGCAGCGGGACAGCTAACACTGAAGCTTTCTTT
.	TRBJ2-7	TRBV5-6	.	CASSLGLGRYEQYF	TGTGCCAGCAGCTTGGGACTAGGGCGCTACGAGCAGTACTTC